Below, 18 T cell receptor beta chains from the same sample are listed, as sequenced in a study of blood T cells in healthy people across ages. Alongside a J-beta primer mix, a sample-barcoded 5' primer served in a second PCR lasting 7 to 11 cycles. TCRdb re-derived calls from the 5' RACE reads in MiXCR, one entry per CDR3 protein. The table includes about 1.4 million distinct CDR3 sequences, 59% detected once. The source material was blood. The receptors stem from a man aged 18 to 29 in good health.

In DNA form, the CDR3 reads TGCAGTGCTAGGCAGACAGGGGTGGCGGACGGCTACACCTTC. It is translated as CSARQTGVADGYTF. This rearrangement joins TRBV20-1 to TRBJ1-2; TRBD1 matches at 8 bases. The CDR3 has 14 residues. V gave up 3 bases and J gave up 8 bases; unmatched junction bases: 11. CDR1 and CDR2 (germline): DFQATT, SNEGSKA (reference sequence).

This chain links TRBV3-1 with TRBJ1-2, with 7 bases aligning to TRBD1. Trimming removed 0 bases from V and 4 bases from J; junction bases left unmatched: 2. Germline V CDR1 and CDR2: LGHDT, YNNKEL (reference sequence). The CDR3 runs to 14 residues. CDR3 coding DNA: TGTGCCAGCAGCCAAGATGGGGACAGCTATGGCTACACCTTC. This translates into CASSQDGDSYGYTF.

J is TRBJ2-5 and V is TRBV7-2, with 7 positions matching TRBD2. This CDR3 is built from 17 residues. Germline CDR1 and CDR2: SGHTA and FQGNSA. Trimming cost V 1 base and J 2 bases; bases outside gene matches: 10. The CDR3 reads CASSLVSWGGAQETQYF. CDR3 sequence (DNA): TGTGCCAGCAGCTTAGTATCGTGGGGAGGGGCGCAAGAGACCCAGTACTTC. Complete variable domain (other parts from reference TRBV7-2 and TRBJ2-5): GAGVSQSPSNKVTEKGKDVELRCDPISGHTALYWYRQSLGQGLEFLIYFQGNSAPDKSGLPSDRFSAERTGGSVSTLTIQRTQQEDSAVYLCASSLVSWGGAQETQYFGPGTRLLVL.

The chain employs TRBV6-6 and TRBJ2-1; D possibly corresponds to TRBD2 (5 bases). The CDR3 is made up of 17 amino acids. Germline V CDR1 and CDR2: MNHNY, SVGAGI (reference sequence). V was trimmed by 0 bases and J by 5 bases, leaving 17 bases between them. The CDR3 DNA is TGTGCCAGCAGTTACTCTCCTAGTAGCGCCGCCCACAATGAGCAGTTCTTC. Translation gives CASSYSPSSAAHNEQFF.

This clonotype came up once. The chain combines TRBV5-1 with TRBJ2-3; the D gene is possibly TRBD2 (6 bases). V lost 1 base and J 3 bases, leaving 12 bases between the germline ends. The CDR3 covers 15 residues. Germline-derived CDR1 and CDR2 are SGHRS and YFSETQ. For the CDR3, the DNA is TGCGCCAGCAGCTTGCAGGAGGGCAGGACAGATACGCAGTATTTT. Amino acids: CASSLQEGRTDTQYF.

The chain couples TRBV20-1 to TRBJ2-1; either TRBD1 or TRBD2 may fit D (5 bases each). Germline CDR1 is DFQATT and CDR2 is SNEGSKA (reference sequence). This CDR3 region has 16 residues. The ends were cut back, 1 base at V and 0 bases at J, with 13 bases in the middle. The CDR3 DNA follows: TGCAGTGCTAGAGTGAGAGGGACGAGCTCCTACAATGAGCAGTTCTTC. Protein sequence: CSARVRGTSSYNEQFF.

This clonotype was seen more than once but under ten times. V usage is TRBV4-3 and J usage is TRBJ2-7, with a weak D call TRBD1 (6 bases). Trimming removed 6 bases from V and 4 bases from J, with 16 bases in between. This CDR3 is built from 14 residues. Germline CDR1 and CDR2: LGHNA and YSLEER. DNA for the CDR3: TGCGCCAGCAGTCCCCGGAAAGGGGGATACGAGCAGTACTTC. This translates into CASSPRKGGYEQYF.

This clonotype was counted only a few times. The chain joins TRBV6-1 to TRBJ1-5; the D gene is possibly TRBD1 (5 bases). Trimming took off 6 bases at V and 0 bases at J, with 18 bases between the two ends. This CDR3 comprises 17 residues. Germline V CDR1 and CDR2: MNHNS, SASEGT. CDR3 nucleotides: TGTGCCAGCAGCTCCAGGGAAAACCTTTATAGCAATCAGCCCCAGCATTTT. Translating gives CASSSRENLYSNQPQHF.

This clonotype came up a few times. The chain couples TRBV27 to TRBJ2-3; 11 bases are a match to TRBD1. CDR3 length: 15 residues. V lost 2 bases and J lost 4; bases outside the gene matches: 2. CDR1 is MNHEY and CDR2 is SMNVEV in the germline V gene (reference sequence). DNA for the CDR3: TGTGCCAGCAGTTTACTGGGACAGGGGGCAGATACGCAGTATTTT. This gives the protein CASSLLGQGADTQYF.

This chain connects TRBV6-5 to TRBJ2-7; 9 nucleotides line up with TRBD1. Germline CDR1 is MNHEY and CDR2 is SVGAGI. The CDR3 consists of 15 residues. Trimming at V came to 6 bases and at J to 0 bases, leaving 6 bases not matched to a gene. CDR3 sequence (DNA): TGTGCCAGCAGCTTCCCGGACAGGGGCTCCTACGAGCAGTACTTC. Amino acid sequence: CASSFPDRGSYEQYF.

This clonotype was seen many times. The genes are TRBV29-1 and TRBJ2-7, with a weak D call TRBD1 (6 bases). The CDR3 is 12 residues long. V lost 7 bases to trimming and J lost 0 bases, with 10 bases between them. The germline gives CDR1 SQVTM, CDR2 ANQGSEA. CDR3 DNA: TGCAGCGGCCGGGACACCTCCTACGAGCAGTACTTC. It translates to CSGRDTSYEQYF.

This rearrangement joins TRBV20-1 to TRBJ2-5; D gene uncertain. There are 10 residues in the CDR3. CDR1 and CDR2 from the germline V gene are DFQATT and SNEGSKA (reference sequence). V dropped 4 bases and J dropped 5 bases, with 5 bases sitting between them. The CDR3 loop is CSAIRETQYF. The CDR3 DNA reads as TGCAGTGCTATTCGGGAGACCCAGTACTTC.

In nucleotides, the CDR3 is TGCGCCAGCAGCTTGATAGCGGGGGGCGCCCTTCAAGAGACCCAGTACTTC. Translation: CASSLIAGGALQETQYF. The chain has TRBV5-1 and TRBJ2-5, with 10 bases identical to TRBD2. J was trimmed by 2 bases and V by 1 base; bases with no gene match: 8. The CDR3 is 17 amino acids. Germline values: CDR1 SGHRS, CDR2 YFSETQ. The variable domain in full, with the rest retrieved from reference TRBV5-1 and TRBJ2-5, is KAGVTQTPRYLIKTRGQQVTLSCSPISGHRSVSWYQQTPGQGLQFLFEYFSETQRNKGNFPGRFSGRQFSNSRSEMNVSTLELGDSALYLCASSLIAGGALQETQYFGPGTRLLVL.

This clonotype was found once. The chain carries TRBV20-1 and TRBJ1-2; 8 nucleotides match TRBD1. Trimming removed 4 bases from V and 3 bases from J; junction bases left unmatched: 7. The CDR3 covers 14 residues. Per the germline V gene, CDR1 is DFQATT and CDR2 is SNEGSKA (reference sequence). DNA of the CDR3: TGCAGTGCTAAAGCGGACAGGGTCTACTATGGCTACACCTTC. Its translation: CSAKADRVYYGYTF.

This clonotype was seen more than once but under ten times. The V call is TRBV6-2 or TRBV6-3, the J call TRBJ2-7, with D unresolved. Between the trimmed V and J ends, which lost 2 bases and 6 bases, there was a span of 11 bases. CDR1 and CDR2 from the germline V gene are MNHEY and SVGEGT. The CDR3 consists of 13 residues. Written as DNA, the CDR3 is TGTGCCAGCAGTTACGGGATCCGGGTCGAGCAGTACTTC. Its protein product is CASSYGIRVEQYF.

The CDR3 nucleotides are TGCAGTGCTAGAGTGGTAGCGGGAGTTTACGAGCAGTACTTC. Residues: CSARVVAGVYEQYF. The chain carries TRBV20-1 and TRBJ2-7, with 9 bases matching TRBD2. CDR1 DFQATT and CDR2 SNEGSKA come from the germline V gene (reference sequence). The CDR3 spans 14 residues. V was pared by 1 base and J by 4 bases, with 5 bases of the junction left unmatched.

This clonotype was seen a handful of times. The chain uses TRBV7-9 and TRBJ2-5; TRBD1 might be the D (6 bases). Trimming left V 5 bases short and J 7 bases short, with 17 bases between. Germline-derived CDR1 and CDR2 are SEHNR and FQNEAQ (reference sequence). The CDR3 spans 14 residues. CDR3 DNA sequence: TGTGCCAGCAGCACTACAGGGAAGAGCGGGACCCAGTACTTC. Amino acid sequence: CASSTTGKSGTQYF.

This clonotype was observed a handful of times. The chain uses TRBV27 and TRBJ2-3; D is possibly TRBD2 (5 bases). V lost 1 base and J lost 6, with 8 bases in between. CDR3 length equals 13 residues. Germline CDR1 reads MNHEY; CDR2 reads SMNVEV (reference sequence). DNA of the CDR3: TGTGCCAGCAGTTTATATCCGGGGGATACGCAGTATTTT. Residues: CASSLYPGDTQYF.